The clone carrying this T cell receptor (beta chain) has more than one count but fewer than ten. Antigen unknown. These data come from a study of regulatory T cells in long-lasting Graves disease. Study findings and constraints: Because few samples were included, accuracy may have been lower.

Time point of the sample: persistent/refractory GD, antithyroid drugs over 5 years with positive TRAb. The TCR library was prepared using RNA isolated from PBMCs. Libraries of TCR beta came from iRepertoire HTBI primers plus Arm-PCR of CDR3 regions. Each CDR3 protein gets one entry after TCRdb re-called the multiplex PCR reads with MiXCR. The sample yields about 660,000 distinct CDR3 sequences, approximately 29% seen once. V was pared by 8 bases and J by 0 bases, with 4 bases between. Germline CDR1 and CDR2: MNHNS and SASEGT. The CDR3 consists of 11 residues. The TCR sequence derives from a female donor with Graves disease. The input for sequencing was peripheral blood mononuclear cells (PBMCs), taken when the disease was refractory, from a patient treated with antithyroid drugs. V is TRBV6-1 and J is TRBJ1-1; D is ambiguous. The CDR3 loop reads CASAVNTEAFF. The DNA of the CDR3 is TGTGCCAGCGCTGTGAACACTGAAGCTTTCTTT.